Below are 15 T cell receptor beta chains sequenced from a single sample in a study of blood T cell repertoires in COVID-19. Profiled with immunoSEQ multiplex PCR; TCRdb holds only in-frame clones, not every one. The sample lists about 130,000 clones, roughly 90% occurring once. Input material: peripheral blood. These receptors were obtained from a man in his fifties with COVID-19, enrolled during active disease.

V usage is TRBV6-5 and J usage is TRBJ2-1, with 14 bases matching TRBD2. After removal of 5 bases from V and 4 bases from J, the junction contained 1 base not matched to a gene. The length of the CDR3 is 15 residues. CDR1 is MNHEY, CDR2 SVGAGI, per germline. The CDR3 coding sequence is TGTGCCAGCAGTCGACTAGCGGGAGGGTACAATGAGCAGTTCTTC. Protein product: CASSRLAGGYNEQFF.

This chain's CDR3 is CASSSQQGYEQYV. Written as DNA, the CDR3 is TGTGCCAGCAGCTCCCAACAGGGCTACGAGCAGTACGTC. This chain uses TRBV7-2 with TRBJ2-7; D perhaps matches TRBD1 (6 bases). The germline gives CDR1 SGHTA, CDR2 FQGNSA. This CDR3 spans 13 amino acids. Trimming stripped 4 bases from V and 3 bases from J, with 10 bases between.

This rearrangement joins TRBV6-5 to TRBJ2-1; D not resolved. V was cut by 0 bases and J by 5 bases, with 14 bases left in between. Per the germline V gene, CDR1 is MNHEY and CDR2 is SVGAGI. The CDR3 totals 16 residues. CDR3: CASSYSILGVNNEQFF. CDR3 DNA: TGTGCCAGCAGTTACTCGATTCTGGGCGTGAACAATGAGCAGTTCTTC.

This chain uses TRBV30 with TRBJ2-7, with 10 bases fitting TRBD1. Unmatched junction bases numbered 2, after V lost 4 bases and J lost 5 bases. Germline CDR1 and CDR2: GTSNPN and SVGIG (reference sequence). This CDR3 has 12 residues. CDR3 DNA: TGTGCCTGGATGACAGGGGGCGACGAGCAGTACTTC. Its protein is CAWMTGGDEQYF.

CDR3 nucleotide sequence: TGTGCCAGCAGTTCACCACGGTTCGCGAACACCGGGGAGCTGTTTTTT. Translated: CASSSPRFANTGELFF. The J gene is TRBJ2-2, the V gene TRBV27; no definite D call. The germline V gene has CDR1 MNHEY and CDR2 SMNVEV (reference sequence). V was clipped by 4 bases and J by 0 bases, with 12 bases between them. This CDR3 comprises 16 residues.

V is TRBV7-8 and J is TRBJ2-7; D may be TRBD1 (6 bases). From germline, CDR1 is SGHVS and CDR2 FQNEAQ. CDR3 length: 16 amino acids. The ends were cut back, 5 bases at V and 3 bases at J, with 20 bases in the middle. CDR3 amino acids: CASSPIRDNRGYEQYF. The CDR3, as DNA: TGTGCCAGCAGCCCGATCCGGGACAACCGGGGCTACGAGCAGTACTTC.

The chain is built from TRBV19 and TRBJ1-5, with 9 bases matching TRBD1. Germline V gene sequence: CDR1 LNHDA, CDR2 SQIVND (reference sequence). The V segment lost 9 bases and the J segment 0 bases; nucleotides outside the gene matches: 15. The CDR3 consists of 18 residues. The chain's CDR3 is CASAIFSGTGNSNQPQHF. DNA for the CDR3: TGTGCCAGCGCGATTTTTTCCGGGACAGGGAATAGCAATCAGCCCCAGCATTTT.

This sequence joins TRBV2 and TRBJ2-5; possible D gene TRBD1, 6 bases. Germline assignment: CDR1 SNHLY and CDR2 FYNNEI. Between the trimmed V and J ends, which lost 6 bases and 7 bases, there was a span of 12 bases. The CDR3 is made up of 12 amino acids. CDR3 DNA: TGTGCCAGCAGCAGACAGGCTCCGACCCAGTACTTC. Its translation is CASSRQAPTQYF.

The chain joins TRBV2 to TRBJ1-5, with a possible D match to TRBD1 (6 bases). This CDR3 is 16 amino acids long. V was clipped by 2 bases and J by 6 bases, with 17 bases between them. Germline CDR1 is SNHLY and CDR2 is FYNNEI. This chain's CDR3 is CASSELGQSSAQPQHF. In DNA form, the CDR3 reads TGTGCCAGCAGTGAACTCGGACAGTCTTCCGCTCAGCCCCAGCATTTT.

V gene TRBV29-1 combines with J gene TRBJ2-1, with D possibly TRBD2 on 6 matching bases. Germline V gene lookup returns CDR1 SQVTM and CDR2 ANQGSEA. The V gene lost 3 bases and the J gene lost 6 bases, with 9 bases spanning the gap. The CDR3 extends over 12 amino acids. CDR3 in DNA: TGCAGCGTTGAGATGGGGGGCAATGAGCAGTTCTTC. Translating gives CSVEMGGNEQFF.

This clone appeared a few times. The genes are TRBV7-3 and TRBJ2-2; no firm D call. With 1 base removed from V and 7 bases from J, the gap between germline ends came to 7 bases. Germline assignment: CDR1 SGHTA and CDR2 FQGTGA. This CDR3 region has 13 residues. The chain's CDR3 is CASSLRYSGELFF. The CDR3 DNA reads TGTGCCAGCAGCTTAAGATACAGCGGGGAGCTGTTTTTT.

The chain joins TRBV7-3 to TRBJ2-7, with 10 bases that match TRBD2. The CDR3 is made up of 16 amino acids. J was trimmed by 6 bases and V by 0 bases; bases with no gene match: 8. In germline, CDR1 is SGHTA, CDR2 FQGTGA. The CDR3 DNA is TGTGCCAGCAGCTTAACAGCGGGAGGGCAAGGACTCGAGCAGTACTTC. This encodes CASSLTAGGQGLEQYF.

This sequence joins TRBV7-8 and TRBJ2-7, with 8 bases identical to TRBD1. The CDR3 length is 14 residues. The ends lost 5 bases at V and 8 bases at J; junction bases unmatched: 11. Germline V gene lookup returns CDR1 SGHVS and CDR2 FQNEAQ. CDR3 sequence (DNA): TGTGCCAGCAGCCTTGGACAGGGCGCGGTGAAGCAGTACTTC. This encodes CASSLGQGAVKQYF. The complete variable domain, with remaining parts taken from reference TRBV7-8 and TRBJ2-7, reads GAGVSQSPRYKVAKRGQDVALRCDPISGHVSLFWYQQALGQGPEFLTYFQNEAQLDKSGLPSDRFFAERPEGSVSTLKIQRTQQEDSAVYLCASSLGQGAVKQYFGPGTRLTVT.

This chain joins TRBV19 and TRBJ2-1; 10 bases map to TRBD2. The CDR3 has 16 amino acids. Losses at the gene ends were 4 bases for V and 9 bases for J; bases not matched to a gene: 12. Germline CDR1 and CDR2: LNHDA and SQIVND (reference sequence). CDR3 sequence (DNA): TGTGCCAGTAGTACCCTAGCGGGAGCTTCATTCGGTGAGCAGTTCTTC. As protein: CASSTLAGASFGEQFF.

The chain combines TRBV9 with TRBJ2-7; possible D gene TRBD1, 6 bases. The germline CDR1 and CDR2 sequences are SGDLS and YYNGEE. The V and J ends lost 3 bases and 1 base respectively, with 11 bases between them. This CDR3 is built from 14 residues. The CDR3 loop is CASSGSGTSYEQYF. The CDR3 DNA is TGTGCCAGCAGCGGATCCGGGACATCCTACGAGCAGTACTTC.